This TCR beta chain derives from a study of OX40 agonist ivuxolimab in advanced cancers. Across the whole study: Partial responses were recorded for three patients, including one with hepatocellular carcinoma and two with cutaneous melanoma.

The CDR3 is 15 amino acids. Unmatched junction bases numbered 10, after V lost 6 bases and J lost 8 bases. Germline V gene lookup returns CDR1 MDHEN and CDR2 SYDVKM. TCRdb's table, derived via immunoSEQ multiplex PCR, lists solely in-frame clones and lacks some. The sample has tens of thousands of clones, about 80% seen once. The sample holds a few counts of this clone. The receptor was derived from an adult with an advanced solid tumor such as melanoma, head and neck, liver or kidney cancer. The V and J genes are TRBV28 and TRBJ1-6; 7 bases fit TRBD1. The specimen was CD4+ or CD8+ T cells sorted from blood, collected in a trial of the OX40 agonist ivuxolimab. The CDR3 sequence is CASRPPGTDHSPLHF. CDR3 nucleotide sequence: TGTGCCAGCAGGCCCCCCGGGACAGATCATTCACCCCTCCACTTT.